Listed below are T cell receptor beta chains from one sample, sequenced in a study of OX40 agonist ivuxolimab in advanced cancers. Clones were read by immunoSEQ multiplex PCR, and TCRdb kept only the in-frame ones, dropping some. This table holds over a hundred clones, about 81% found once. The sample was collected in a trial of the OX40 agonist ivuxolimab. These receptor sequences come from an adult with an advanced solid tumor such as melanoma, head and neck, liver or kidney cancer. Each CDR3 is given with its conserved first and last residue. D genes are given only for firm matches. Expanded clones get a size class; other rows say once, few or many, or leave the size out.

J gene: TRBJ1-4; clone size: -; V gene: TRBV22-1; D gene: -; CDR3 protein: CASGSQGIGEKLFF
J gene: TRBJ2-4; clone size: -; V gene: TRBV12-2; D gene: -; CDR3 protein: CATDDGIAKNIQYF
J gene: TRBJ1-1; clone size: -; V gene: TRBV14; D gene: -; CDR3 protein: CASSPWGGVRTEAFF
J gene: TRBJ2-7; clone size: -; V gene: TRBV27; D gene: TRBD2; CDR3 protein: CASSSGTSGGAASYF
J gene: TRBJ2-3; clone size: -; V gene: TRBV11-3; D gene: TRBD2; CDR3 protein: CASRPGTSGGVPTDTQYF
J gene: TRBJ2-1; clone size: few; V gene: TRBV11-3; D gene: -; CDR3 protein: CASRRGRKNNEQFF
J gene: TRBJ1-1; clone size: few; V gene: TRBV11-3; D gene: TRBD1; CDR3 protein: CASSLGDRNTEAFF
J gene: TRBJ1-6; clone size: -; V gene: TRBV11-3; D gene: TRBD1; CDR3 protein: CASSFRQGAGSPLHF
J gene: TRBJ1-6; clone size: -; V gene: TRBV19; D gene: TRBD1; CDR3 protein: CASSTRQGADNSPLHF
J gene: TRBJ2-3; clone size: -; V gene: TRBV6-8; D gene: TRBD2; CDR3 protein: CASSLAGRLSLRTDTQYF
J gene: TRBJ1-1; clone size: few; V gene: TRBV6-8; D gene: TRBD1; CDR3 protein: CASSYQGAAEAFF
J gene: TRBJ2-2; clone size: -; V gene: TRBV28; D gene: -; CDR3 protein: CASSVNVEGGELFF
J gene: TRBJ1-4; clone size: -; V gene: TRBV19; D gene: TRBD1; CDR3 protein: CASSTRQGNEKLFF
J gene: TRBJ1-3; clone size: -; V gene: TRBV6-4; D gene: -; CDR3 protein: CASSEITGGAGNTIYF
J gene: TRBJ1-1; clone size: -; V gene: TRBV15; D gene: TRBD1; CDR3 protein: CATSRRGQGVGTEAFF
J gene: TRBJ1-5; clone size: -; V gene: TRBV6-8; D gene: -; CDR3 protein: CASKGLNSNQPQHF
J gene: TRBJ1-1; clone size: -; V gene: TRBV6-4; D gene: -; CDR3 protein: CASSRQGEAFF
J gene: TRBJ2-7; clone size: once; V gene: TRBV19; D gene: TRBD1; CDR3 protein: CASRRDRGDYEQYF
J gene: TRBJ2-4; clone size: -; V gene: TRBV11-3; D gene: TRBD2; CDR3 protein: CASSPGLAGGNDIQYF
J gene: TRBJ2-7; clone size: -; V gene: TRBV15; D gene: -; CDR3 protein: CATSRDASGPYEQYF
J gene: TRBJ2-5; clone size: -; V gene: TRBV10-2; D gene: TRBD2; CDR3 protein: CASRILAQGGETQYF
J gene: TRBJ2-7; clone size: once; V gene: TRBV6-8; D gene: TRBD2; CDR3 protein: CASRSSAGGFYEQYF
J gene: TRBJ1-2; clone size: -; V gene: TRBV11-3; D gene: -; CDR3 protein: CASSSTPPSRKTYGYTF
J gene: TRBJ2-6; clone size: -; V gene: TRBV11-3; D gene: TRBD1; CDR3 protein: CASSSPGQGAGANVLTF
J gene: TRBJ2-6; clone size: -; V gene: TRBV6-7; D gene: TRBD2; CDR3 protein: CASSSSGSSGANVLTF
J gene: TRBJ1-1; clone size: few; V gene: TRBV4-1; D gene: -; CDR3 protein: CASSQERQTMNTEAFF
J gene: TRBJ2-5; clone size: once; V gene: TRBV25-1; D gene: -; CDR3 protein: CASSGPEPFQETQYF
J gene: TRBJ1-1; clone size: -; V gene: TRBV6-8; D gene: TRBD1; CDR3 protein: CASIFRGLRTEAFF
J gene: TRBJ1-1; clone size: -; V gene: TRBV15; D gene: TRBD1; CDR3 protein: CATSRVRAGGTEAFF
J gene: TRBJ2-5; clone size: -; V gene: TRBV6-8; D gene: -; CDR3 protein: CASSALQGAQETQYF
J gene: TRBJ1-5; clone size: few; V gene: TRBV11-3; D gene: -; CDR3 protein: CASSLVEGRYWPQHF
J gene: TRBJ2-5; clone size: -; V gene: TRBV18; D gene: -; CDR3 protein: CASSIQLQETQYF
J gene: TRBJ1-6; clone size: -; V gene: TRBV11-3; D gene: -; CDR3 protein: CASSLDLRGGGINSPLHF
J gene: TRBJ1-1; clone size: -; V gene: TRBV29-1; D gene: TRBD1; CDR3 protein: CSVGTGVTEAFF
J gene: TRBJ2-1; clone size: -; V gene: TRBV19; D gene: -; CDR3 protein: CASSIDRTGTEKFF
J gene: TRBJ1-5; clone size: -; V gene: TRBV6-8; D gene: TRBD1; CDR3 protein: CAISVRQGDQPQHF
J gene: TRBJ2-1; clone size: -; V gene: TRBV19; D gene: -; CDR3 protein: CASTPRGQTYNEQFF
J gene: TRBJ2-7; clone size: -; V gene: TRBV6-8; D gene: -; CDR3 protein: CASSDTAGAYEQYF